This T cell receptor (beta chain) was documented in a study of T-cell memory formation after mild COVID-19. Study details: TCR clustering was largely donor specific. Study-level findings and limits: Cross-reactive memory seemingly joined, as some responding clones were found in pre-infection memory. Contracting clones from day 15 to 85 showed balanced CD4/CD8; later expanders favored CD4+. Clones that contracted clustered mainly in CM and EM if CD4+ and in EMRA if CD8+.

MiXCR, run by TCRdb on the 5' RACE reads, gives a single entry per CDR3 protein. This table holds 550,000 to 600,000 distinct CDR3 sequences, 20% to 25% found once. On this clonotype itself: Antigen unknown.

The CDR3 runs 17 residues. Trimming stripped 0 bases from V and 8 bases from J, with 21 bases between. The sequence was obtained from an adult woman who had mild COVID-19 (a few samples of this study predate the infection). Cell type and time point are not known. Sequencing was done on a sample of PBMCs or a T cell subset sorted from them (not recorded which). The chain uses TRBV12-3 or TRBV12-4 and TRBJ2-3; perhaps TRBD2 as D (6 bases). CDR3 region: CASSLAGGARGIGTQYF. The CDR3 region has the DNA TGTGCCAGCAGTTTAGCGGGGGGAGCCCGGGGGATTGGTACGCAGTATTTT.